This entry concerns a single TCR beta chain. Its antigen is currently not known. Qualities for individual bases were not recorded, and no much larger clone is one base off. The label giving this sample's time point can be read as: baseline before first vaccination. The vaccinee samples were drawn from two UK trials, COV001 and COV002, one of which was a single-blind randomized controlled phase 2/3 trial testing AZD1222 (ChAdOx1 nCoV-19) in healthy adults. For TCRbeta chain sequencing, PBMC samples from trial participants were taken at day 0 and at day 28 after the second dose. This entry is derived from a study of T cell responses to AZD1222 COVID-19 vaccine (dated by TCRdb to the early 2020s). Concerning the study at large: AZD1222 recipients whose second dose came at about 4 weeks and those whose second dose came at about 12 weeks were combined into one group, since spike-specific TCR depth and breadth did not differ between the two schedules. Trial participants were enrolled by age into subgroups of 18-55, 56-69 and 70-plus years, and roughly 160, 29 and 62 TCR-sequenced participants, respectively, were included in these subgroups. A total of approximately 250 trial participants underwent TCR sequencing, of whom roughly 210 had received two doses of AZD1222 and about 26 had received two doses of the MenACWY control vaccine.

The CDR3 regions of human TCRbeta chains were analyzed by immunosequencing. In the authors' own workflow: Repertoire TCRs were matched against a reference library of SARS-CoV-2-specific TCRs generated with the MIRA antigen-specificity platform. Breadth was defined as the fraction of unique TCRs that were SARS-CoV-2-associated, and depth was defined as the fraction of total T cells that were SARS-CoV-2-associated. Using the MIRA data, every spike-specific TCR was mapped to the spike region that the TCR reacted to and assigned to either a CD4 or a CD8 class. Log10-transformed breadth and depth values were compared by one-way ANOVA with Sidak's multiple comparisons tests. TCRdb carries this immuneACCESS record with in-frame sequences only. Its versions omit some clonotypes, under half of them owing to an unresolved V gene in the studies checked, with the rest unexplained. Clonal size and the V and J genes are those of that table, whereas D and trimming came from the DNA. The sample contains about 140,000 clones, 85% to 90% of them found a single time. The ten largest clones take up just over 5.5% of the sample.

Broad study findings and their caveats: After two AZD1222 doses, spike-specific TCR breadth and depth were significantly higher than at day 0 and than in MenACWY recipients. Most participants were white British and females outnumbered males, and the authors suggested that clonal diversity may have been underestimated. Conclusions about previously exposed vaccinees are limited because only five to seven AZD1222 recipients were SARS-CoV-2 seropositive at baseline. The whole spike protein was spanned by vaccine-associated CD4 TCRs, and dominant responses were seen in regions 160-218 and 743-854. Epitopes outside the regions mutated in the B.1.351 and B.1.1.7 variants were reportedly recognized by nearly half of the unique spike-specific TCRs. The 56-69-year group was small, and its depth increase did not reach significance, likely because of low power. No day 14 peak-response samples were available, so repertoires were characterized only after the peak T cell response.

Trimming at the junction amounts to 4 bases on V and 9 bases on J, and the germline ends lie 13 bases apart. CDR1 is given as MNHEY and CDR2 as SVGAGI, both from the germline V gene. The CDR3 contains 13 residues, cysteine and phenylalanine counted. The sequence is cut down to CDR3 DNA, 39 bases in frame from base 1. This specimen consisted of peripheral blood, obtained on day 0 of AZD1222 vaccination. The sequence is built from TRBV6-5 and TRBJ1-3, with the D gene uncertain. This receptor was identified in an adult in good health. The DNA sequence is given as TGTGCCAGCAGTTCCCGGGGAGGAGGCACCATATATTTT. The resulting protein is CASSSRGGGTIYF.